The source of this TCR beta chain is a study of blood T cell repertoires in COVID-19. This clone was detected once. Under the authors' procedure: Counts of nucleated cells, estimated from reference gene primer amplification, were obtained. The repertoire was sequenced with immunoSEQ multiplex PCR; TCRdb's copy has only in-frame clones and lacks some. D and trimming were read from the DNA, whereas the V and J calls and clone size are those reported in that table. Of 150,000 or so clones listed, over 75% are singletons. The CDR3 sequence is 18 residues long. V shed 0 bases and J 0 bases; nucleotides not matched to a gene: 8. CDR1 is SGHDT and CDR2 is YYEEEE in the germline V gene.

Input material: peripheral blood. The chain employs TRBV5-6 and TRBJ2-3; TRBD2 agrees at 9 bases. The receptor comes from a human donor in a cohort sampled during active COVID-19. The CDR3 DNA follows: TGTGCCAGCAGCTTGGGTATAGGACTAGCGCCTAGCACAGATACGCAGTATTTT. The encoded protein is CASSLGIGLAPSTDTQYF.